This T cell receptor beta chain was sequenced for a study of OX40 agonist ivuxolimab in advanced cancers. Overall study findings and caveats: The antigens recognized by the expanded peripheral T cells, that is their antigen specificity, were not determined.

V lost 1 base, J lost 4 bases, and 10 bases lay in between. CDR1 and CDR2 from the germline V gene are SEHNR and FQNEAQ (reference sequence). The CDR3 loop spans 15 amino acids. Libraries were prepared by immunoSEQ multiplex PCR; TCRdb keeps only in-frame clonotypes and omits some of them. The top ten hold 3.5% to 4.5% of the sample, which has about 79,000 clones, approximately 86% seen once. Turning to this clone: Its specificity is unknown.

This receptor was identified in an adult with an advanced solid tumor such as melanoma, head and neck, liver or kidney cancer. The chain links TRBV7-9 to TRBJ2-2; D remains ambiguous. The specimen was CD4+ or CD8+ T cells sorted from blood, collected in a trial of the OX40 agonist ivuxolimab. The CDR3 DNA reads as TGTGCCAGCAGCTTAGTATTAGGACGCACCGGGGAGCTGTTTTTT. Its protein is CASSLVLGRTGELFF.